What follows are 11 T cell receptor beta chains derived from one specimen sequenced in a study of a mutant IDH1 vaccine in newly diagnosed glioma. Indicated time point: week 23, last vaccination. Each dose of the vaccine consisted of 300 ug of mutant IDH1 20-mer peptide, with topical imiquimod. Their specific antigens are unknown. Clones were read by immunoSEQ multiplex PCR, and TCRdb kept only the in-frame ones, dropping some. Of tens of thousands of clones listed, about 81% are singletons. The sequencing used PBMCs, collected from a glioma patient whose treatment included an IDH1 peptide vaccine. The receptor set was obtained from a woman aged 40 to 50 with glioma. Some clones in this sample may be carry-over from other donors' samples.

The chain joins TRBV5-5 to TRBJ2-7; D is unclear. The ends were cut back, 1 base at V and 6 bases at J, with 11 bases in the middle. This CDR3 has 13 amino acids. Germline assignment: CDR1 SGHKS and CDR2 YYEKEE (reference sequence). CDR3 nucleotide sequence: TGTGCCAGCAGCTTGTTTCTAGGGTCCGAGCAGTACTTC. Protein sequence: CASSLFLGSEQYF.

For this clone: One junction end disagrees with the germline gene, perhaps due to a read error. The chain recombines TRBV7-3 with TRBJ1-1, with D unclear. This CDR3 spans 13 amino acids. Germline CDR1 SGHTA, CDR2 FQGTGA. In nucleotides, the CDR3 is TGTGCCAGCAGTTCCCAGATGAACATTGAAGCTTTCTTT. Translated: CASSSQMNIEAFF.

The chain is built from TRBV19 and TRBJ2-7; 9 bases are a match to TRBD1. The CDR3 runs 16 residues. CDR1 is LNHDA, CDR2 SQIVND, per germline (reference sequence). The V and J ends lost 7 bases and 6 bases, in that order; junction bases with no gene match: 16. In DNA form, the CDR3 reads TGTGCCAGTACTCTTTCATGGGACAGGGTTATGGGCGAGCAGTACTTC. Protein product: CASTLSWDRVMGEQYF.

The table lists this clone with a count of one. The chain links TRBV12-1 to TRBJ1-5; TRBD1 is the table's D call, not checked against the DNA. TRBV12-1 counts as a pseudogene. This CDR3 spans 13 amino acids. CDR3 protein: CASSTTTGKPQHF. The CDR3 coding sequence is TGTGCCAGCAGCACTACGACAGGTAAGCCCCAGCATTTT.

The chain recombines TRBV7-9 with TRBJ2-1; D possibly corresponds to TRBD1 (6 bases). CDR3 size: 14 residues. With 4 bases removed from V and 5 bases from J, the gap between germline ends came to 12 bases. Germline V gives CDR1 SEHNR, CDR2 FQNEAQ (reference sequence). CDR3 nucleotides: TGTGCCAGCAGCTGGTCAGGGGCGCACAATGAGCAGTTCTTC. Amino acid sequence: CASSWSGAHNEQFF.

CDR3 protein: CASSWGGGELFF. In DNA form, the CDR3 reads TGTGCCAGCAGCTGGGGGGGCGGGGAGCTGTTTTTT. V usage is TRBV7-2 and J usage is TRBJ2-2; 7 bases are a match to TRBD2. J was trimmed by 7 bases and V by 4 bases; bases with no gene match: 0. This CDR3 comprises 12 residues. CDR1 and CDR2 (germline): SGHTA, FQGNSA.

J is TRBJ2-1 and V is TRBV6-6, with 7 bases matching TRBD1. The V gene's germline CDR1 is MNHNY and CDR2 SVGAGI (reference sequence). With 2 bases clipped from V and 6 bases from J, the junction kept 10 bases outside the gene matches. The CDR3 contains 16 residues. CDR3 nucleotides: TGTGCCAGCAGTTACCCCGACAGGGTGTCTTTCAATGAGCAGTTCTTC. Protein: CASSYPDRVSFNEQFF.

Only a few counts were recorded for this clone. The rearrangement uses TRBV19 and TRBJ2-5; a weak D match, TRBD1 (6 bases). V lost 6 bases and J 4 bases, leaving 15 bases between the germline ends. Germline V gene sequence: CDR1 LNHDA, CDR2 SQIVND (reference sequence). This CDR3 region has 14 residues. In DNA form, the CDR3 reads TGTGCCAGTAGCCCACAGGGAGTCGGAGAGACCCAGTACTTC. This gives the protein CASSPQGVGETQYF.

CDR3 sequence reads: CASSPWDAYEQYF. The CDR3 DNA is TGTGCCAGCAGCCCGTGGGATGCCTACGAGCAGTACTTC. The chain combines TRBV5-4 with TRBJ2-7; D remains ambiguous. Trimming left V 4 bases short and J 2 bases short, with 10 bases between. CDR1 and CDR2 (germline): SGHNT, YYREEE (reference sequence). The CDR3 has 13 amino acids.

This clone was seen a few times. The rearrangement links TRBV14 to TRBJ2-2, with TRBD1 as a possible D gene (5 bases). Germline CDR1 reads SGHDN; CDR2 reads FVKESK. This CDR3 spans 15 amino acids. Trimming took 1 base from V and 2 from J, leaving 8 bases between them. Written as DNA, the CDR3 is TGTGCCAGCAGCCAAGTGACAGCCAACACCGGGGAGCTGTTTTTT. Translating it yields CASSQVTANTGELFF. The full variable domain, in which reference TRBV14 and TRBJ2-2 provide the parts outside the CDR3, is EAGVTQFPSHSVIEKGQTVTLRCDPISGHDNLYWYRRVMGKEIKFLLHFVKESKQDESGMPNNRFLAERTGGTYSTLKVQPAELEDSGVYFCASSQVTANTGELFFGEGSRLTVL.

The genes are TRBV27 and TRBJ1-5; no firm D call. Trimming shortened V by 3 bases and J by 13 bases, and 16 bases separated the two germline ends. Germline CDR1 and CDR2: MNHEY and SMNVEV (reference sequence). The CDR3 has 13 amino acids. CDR3 loop: CASSFPGGGAQHF. CDR3 sequence (DNA): TGTGCCAGCAGTTTCCCTGGTGGAGGAGCACAGCATTTT.